The present T cell receptor (beta chain) was sequenced within a study of T cell repertoires in cytomegalovirus infection. Findings of the study overall: HLA-C-restricted CMV clonotypes gave the most frequent clonotype in two of eight donors.

For this clonotype: Its target is not known.

From germline, CDR1 is SQVTM and CDR2 ANQGSEA. V dropped 6 bases and J dropped 2 bases, with 17 bases sitting between them. The CDR3 is 15 residues long. TCRdb called the reads again in MiXCR, with one record for every CDR3 protein. The sample lists more than 500,000 distinct CDR3 sequences, 15% to 20% occurring once. This clonotype was sampled from a human donor in good health (CMV status not recorded). Some clones in this sample may be carry-over from other donors' samples. The chain couples TRBV29-1 to TRBJ1-3, with D unclear. The sample comprised CD8+ T cells from PBMCs. Written as DNA, the CDR3 is TGCAGCGTGATGATTGAAACTATTACTGGAAACACCATATATTTT. As protein: CSVMIETITGNTIYF.